The 18 T cell receptor beta chains given below trace back to one sample, sequenced in a study of cytomegalovirus exposure and HLA in healthy donors. Amplification used 60 Vbeta primers and 13 Jbeta primers. Measured with immunoSEQ multiplex PCR; TCRdb has only the in-frame clones, and not every one. The sample includes approximately 110,000 clones, around four fifths seen only once; the top ten take roughly 8.6%. Sequencing was done on a sample of PBMCs. These receptors were collected from a woman in her thirties or forties in good health and CMV-seropositive.

The chain joins TRBV5-8 to TRBJ2-3, with 13 bases fitting TRBD2. This CDR3 spans 16 amino acids. CDR1 and CDR2 (germline): SGHTS, YDEGEE. With V trimmed by 4 bases and J by 2 bases, 4 bases remained unmatched. In DNA form, the CDR3 reads TGTGCCAGCAGCACGGGACTAGCGGGGCCCACAGATACGCAGTATTTT. Its protein product is CASSTGLAGPTDTQYF.

The chain couples TRBV9 to TRBJ2-7; 10 nucleotides align to TRBD1. The trim removed 0 bases at V and 4 bases at J, leaving 4 bases unmatched. The CDR3 runs 15 residues. Germline V gives CDR1 SGDLS, CDR2 YYNGEE. This chain's CDR3 is CASSVATGQGYEQYF. As DNA, the CDR3 is TGTGCCAGCAGCGTAGCTACGGGACAGGGGTACGAGCAGTACTTC.

Turning to this clone: The sample contains more than one DNA sequence encoding this CDR3. This chain joins TRBV5-1 and TRBJ1-2; D unclear. This CDR3 has 14 amino acids. Germline-derived CDR1 and CDR2 are SGHRS and YFSETQ. V shed 0 bases and J shed 2 bases, with 8 bases lying between them. CDR3 DNA: TGCGCCAGCAGCTTGGTCGCGGGAAACTATGGCTACACCTTC. Its protein is CASSLVAGNYGYTF.

The J gene is TRBJ2-1, the V gene TRBV7-2; D is perhaps TRBD2 (5 bases). The CDR3 length is 15 residues. Germline V gene sequence: CDR1 SGHTA, CDR2 FQGNSA. V was trimmed by 5 bases and J by 1 base, leaving 12 bases between them. CDR3 region: CASSITSGSYNEQFF. The CDR3, as DNA: TGTGCCAGCAGCATTACCAGCGGATCCTACAATGAGCAGTTCTTC.

This chain uses TRBV27 with TRBJ1-1, with a possible D match to TRBD1 (6 bases). The V gene's germline CDR1 is MNHEY and CDR2 SMNVEV (reference sequence). The CDR3 consists of 12 residues. The ends were cut back, 9 bases at V and 5 bases at J, with 13 bases in the middle. In DNA form, the CDR3 reads TGTGCCAGTTCAACAGGGAAAACTGAAGCTTTCTTT. Translating gives CASSTGKTEAFF.

Concerning this clone: At the DNA level, this CDR3 is encoded by other sequences in the same sample as well. The J gene is TRBJ1-2, the V gene TRBV2; D uncertain. The ends were cut back, 4 bases at V and 4 bases at J, with 10 bases in the middle. This CDR3 contains 13 residues. The germline V gene encodes CDR1 SNHLY and CDR2 FYNNEI. Here the CDR3 DNA reads TGTGCCAGCAGTGTCTTGGGCCTCTATGGCTACACCTTC. This encodes CASSVLGLYGYTF.

In this sample, this clone turned up once. The chain joins TRBV28 to TRBJ1-1, with a tentative D call TRBD1 (5 bases). Germline lookup yields CDR1 MDHEN and CDR2 SYDVKM. The CDR3 consists of 13 residues. Trimming removed 4 bases at V and 4 bases at J, with 10 bases between. The CDR3 sequence: CASSSGVTTEAFF. In DNA, the CDR3 is TGTGCCAGCAGTTCGGGGGTGACCACTGAAGCTTTCTTT.

This clone was seen once. V gene TRBV28 combines with J gene TRBJ1-1; D unclear. Per the germline V gene, CDR1 is MDHEN and CDR2 is SYDVKM. The CDR3 runs 16 residues. Trimming took off 1 base at V and 5 bases at J, with 17 bases between the two ends. The DNA of the CDR3 is TGTGCCAGCAGTTTATCCCCTTGGGTAGCGTGGACTGAAGCTTTCTTT. Its protein is CASSLSPWVAWTEAFF. Full variable domain (remainder filled in from reference TRBV28 and TRBJ1-1): DVKVTQSSRYLVKRTGEKVFLECVQDMDHENMFWYRQDPGLGLRLIYFSYDVKMKEKGDIPEGYSVSREKKERFSLILESASTNQTSMYLCASSLSPWVAWTEAFFGQGTRLTVV.

V gene TRBV5-6 combines with J gene TRBJ1-2, with D tentatively TRBD1 (5 bases). V lost 4 bases and J lost 1, with 8 bases in between. Germline loops: CDR1 SGHDT, CDR2 YYEEEE. This CDR3 region has 13 residues. CDR3 amino acids: CASSRQHNYGYTF. The CDR3 DNA reads TGTGCCAGCAGCCGACAGCATAACTATGGCTACACCTTC.

CDR3: CAISMGTSGPLWDTQYF. In nucleotides, the CDR3 is TGTGCCATCAGTATGGGGACTAGCGGGCCCCTCTGGGATACGCAGTATTTT. The V gene is TRBV10-3, the J gene TRBJ2-3; 12 nucleotides agree with TRBD2. The germline V gene has CDR1 ENHRY and CDR2 SYGVKD. V shed 5 bases, J shed 6 bases, and the junction held 12 bases outside the gene matches. The CDR3 contains 17 residues.

This clone showed up just a few times. The genes are TRBV6-5 and TRBJ1-5, with D possibly TRBD1 on 6 matching bases. Trimming removed 6 bases at V and 8 bases at J, with 20 bases between. Germline values: CDR1 MNHEY, CDR2 SVGAGI. This CDR3 is 15 amino acids long. This CDR3 reads CASSPLDRSGEPQHF. The DNA of the CDR3 is TGTGCCAGCAGCCCCCTTGACAGGTCCGGGGAGCCCCAGCATTTT.

This clone was found a few times. The chain joins TRBV10-3 to TRBJ2-1, with 15 bases matching TRBD2. The CDR3 length is 16 residues. Germline lookup yields CDR1 ENHRY and CDR2 SYGVKD. The V segment lost 4 bases and the J segment 4 bases; nucleotides outside the gene matches: 2. The CDR3 coding sequence is TGTGCCATCAGTGCCGGGACTAGCGGGAGGTACAATGAGCAGTTCTTC. It encodes CAISAGTSGRYNEQFF.

V gene TRBV13 combines with J gene TRBJ2-5, with a tentative D call TRBD2 (6 bases). CDR1 is PRHDT, CDR2 FYEKMQ, per germline (reference sequence). Trimming took 4 bases from V and 2 from J, leaving 14 bases between them. The CDR3 is 15 residues long. The CDR3 sequence: CASSSTGAVQETQYF. CDR3 sequence (DNA): TGTGCCAGCAGCTCGACGGGAGCCGTACAAGAGACCCAGTACTTC.

The rearrangement links TRBV29-1 to TRBJ1-1; maybe TRBD1 (6 bases). CDR1 SQVTM and CDR2 ANQGSEA come from the germline V gene. The CDR3 spans 14 residues. Deletions cut 1 base from V and 1 base from J, with 10 bases between. Here the CDR3 reads CSVEVQGKNTEAFF. The CDR3 coding sequence is TGCAGCGTTGAAGTGCAGGGGAAGAACACTGAAGCTTTCTTT.

The chain carries TRBV15 and TRBJ1-5; 9 bases line up with TRBD1. Trimming cost V 0 bases and J 5 bases; bases outside gene matches: 8. The germline V gene encodes CDR1 LNHNV and CDR2 YYDKDF (reference sequence). The CDR3 totals 17 residues. This CDR3 is CATSRDRGRDRDQPQHF. The CDR3 DNA follows: TGTGCCACCAGCAGAGATAGGGGAAGGGACAGGGATCAGCCCCAGCATTTT.

The chain joins TRBV5-6 to TRBJ1-2; 8 nucleotides match TRBD1. The CDR3 runs 16 residues. V shed 4 bases and J 1 base; nucleotides not matched to a gene: 9. CDR1 is SGHDT, CDR2 YYEEEE, per germline. CDR3 region: CASSPSDRGYNYGYTF. CDR3 coding DNA: TGTGCCAGCAGCCCAAGCGACAGGGGCTATAACTATGGCTACACCTTC.

The V gene is TRBV6-5, the J gene TRBJ2-3; 9 bases agree with TRBD2. This CDR3 contains 16 residues. Looked up from germline, CDR1 is MNHEY and CDR2 is SVGAGI. Trimming took 2 bases from V and 6 from J; bases not matched to a gene: 9. The CDR3 DNA reads as TGTGCCAGCAGTTACGGGGGCGGGGGGGCGGCCGATACGCAGTATTTT. This translates into CASSYGGGGAADTQYF.

This chain connects TRBV4-2 to TRBJ2-7; D is uncertain. The CDR3 runs to 13 residues. V was clipped by 4 bases and J by 0 bases, with 7 bases between them. The germline V gene encodes CDR1 LGHNA and CDR2 YNFKEQ. The CDR3 region is CASSRDGSYEQYF. The CDR3 coding sequence is TGTGCCAGCAGCCGAGACGGCTCCTACGAGCAGTACTTC.